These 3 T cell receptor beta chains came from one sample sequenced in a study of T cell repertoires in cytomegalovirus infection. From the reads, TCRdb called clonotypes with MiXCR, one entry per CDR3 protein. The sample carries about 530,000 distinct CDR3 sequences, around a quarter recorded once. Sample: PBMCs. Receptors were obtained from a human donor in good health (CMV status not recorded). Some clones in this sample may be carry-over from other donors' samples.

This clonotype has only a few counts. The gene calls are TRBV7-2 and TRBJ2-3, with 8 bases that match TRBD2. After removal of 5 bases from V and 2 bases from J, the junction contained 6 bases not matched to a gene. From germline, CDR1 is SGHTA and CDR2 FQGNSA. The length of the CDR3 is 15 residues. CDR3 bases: TGTGCCAGCAGCACCCGGACTAGCCACACAGATACGCAGTATTTT. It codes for CASSTRTSHTDTQYF.

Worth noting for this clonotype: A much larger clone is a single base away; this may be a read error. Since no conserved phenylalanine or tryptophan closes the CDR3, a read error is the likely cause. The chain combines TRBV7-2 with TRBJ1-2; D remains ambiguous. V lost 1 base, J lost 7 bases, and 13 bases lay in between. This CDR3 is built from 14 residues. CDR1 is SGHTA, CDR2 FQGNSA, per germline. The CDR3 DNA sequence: TGTGCCAGCAGCTTAGATTACCGCCTACCTGGCTACACCATC. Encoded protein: CASSLDYRLPGYTI.

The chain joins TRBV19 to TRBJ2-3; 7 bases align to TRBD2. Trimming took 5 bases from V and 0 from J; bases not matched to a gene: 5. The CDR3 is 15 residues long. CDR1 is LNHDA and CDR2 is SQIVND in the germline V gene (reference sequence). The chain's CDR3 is CASSLLAESTDTQYF. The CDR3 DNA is TGTGCCAGTAGTCTGCTAGCGGAAAGCACAGATACGCAGTATTTT.